Below are 3 T cell receptor beta chains sequenced from a single sample in a study of blood T cell repertoires in COVID-19. Repertoires were generated with immunoSEQ multiplex PCR, while TCRdb's copy carries only in-frame clones and drops some. The sample lists over 110,000 clones; over 75% were seen once. The sequenced material came from peripheral blood. These TCRs come from a woman in her fifties or sixties with acute or convalescent COVID-19.

The chain couples TRBV9 to TRBJ2-7; 11 bases map to TRBD1. The V segment lost 4 bases and the J segment 3 bases; nucleotides outside the gene matches: 6. There are 15 residues in the CDR3. Germline lookup yields CDR1 SGDLS and CDR2 YYNGEE. CDR3 DNA sequence: TGTGCCAGCAGCTCGGGACAGGGGGACTTCTACGAGCAGTACTTC. It encodes CASSSGQGDFYEQYF.

V is TRBV11-2 and J is TRBJ2-7; TRBD2 matches at 7 bases. Germline-derived CDR1 and CDR2 are SGHAT and FQNNGV. Germline trimming cut 4 bases from V and 3 bases from J; bases unmatched to any gene: 6. This CDR3 has 14 residues. This CDR3 reads CASSSRGGHYEQYF. Written as DNA, the CDR3 is TGTGCCAGCAGCTCTCGCGGGGGTCACTACGAGCAGTACTTC. Full variable domain (outside the CDR3, taken from reference TRBV11-2 and TRBJ2-7): EAGVAQSPRYKIIEKRQSVAFWCNPISGHATLYWYQQILGQGPKLLIQFQNNGVVDDSQLPKDRFSAERLKGVDSTLKIQPAKLEDSAVYLCASSSRGGHYEQYFGPGTRLTVT.

The V call is TRBV21-1, the J call TRBJ2-4; TRBD2, as called in the table, went unchecked against the DNA. TRBV21-1 is a recognized pseudogene. The CDR3 runs 17 residues. The CDR3 here is CASSKTDEGSNQNIQYF. The CDR3 DNA follows: TGTGCCAGCAGCAAAACTGATGAGGGAAGCAACCAAAACATTCAGTACTTC.